This entry features one T cell receptor (beta chain) sequence. In germline, CDR1 is MNHEY, CDR2 SMNVEV (reference sequence). The CDR3 spans 16 residues. V was trimmed by 1 base and J by 2 bases, leaving 14 bases between them. The source of the sample is a study of blood T cells in healthy people across ages. Using a J-beta primer mix together with a sample-barcoded 5' primer, a second PCR was run for roughly 7 to 12 cycles. A single record per CDR3 protein comes from TCRdb applying MiXCR to the 5' RACE reads. The table includes 750,000 to 1,000,000 distinct CDR3 sequences, 29% detected once. A further study also used this sample, focusing on T cells of mothers and their children. According to that study: Every mother produced more than 9 million TCR beta CDR3 reads, whereas every child provided around 3 million.

The specimen sequenced was blood. This clonotype was obtained from a woman aged 40 to 50 in good health. The rearrangement uses TRBV27 and TRBJ1-2; D may be TRBD1 (6 bases). The CDR3 coding sequence is TGTGCCAGCAGTTTATGGGCCTCGAGGGGGAACTATGGCTACACCTTC. This encodes CASSLWASRGNYGYTF.